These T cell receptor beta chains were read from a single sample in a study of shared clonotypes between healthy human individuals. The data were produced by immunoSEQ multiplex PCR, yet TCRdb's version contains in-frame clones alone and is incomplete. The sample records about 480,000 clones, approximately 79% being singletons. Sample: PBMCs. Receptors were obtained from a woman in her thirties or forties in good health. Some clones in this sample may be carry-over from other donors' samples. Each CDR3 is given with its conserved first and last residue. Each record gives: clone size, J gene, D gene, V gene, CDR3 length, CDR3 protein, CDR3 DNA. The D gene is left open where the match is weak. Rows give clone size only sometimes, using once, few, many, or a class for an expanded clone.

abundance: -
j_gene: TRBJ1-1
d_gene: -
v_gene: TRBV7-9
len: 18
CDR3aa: CASSLAQTFLDRNTEAFF
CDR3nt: TGTGCCAGCAGCTTAGCCCAGACCTTCTTGGACAGGAACACTGAAGCTTTCTTT

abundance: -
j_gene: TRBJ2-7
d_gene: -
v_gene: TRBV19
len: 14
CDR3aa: CASNTGWDSYEQYF
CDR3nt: TGTGCCAGTAATACAGGGTGGGACTCCTACGAGCAGTACTTC

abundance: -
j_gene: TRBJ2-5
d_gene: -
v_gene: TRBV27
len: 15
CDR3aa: CASSPTGLYQETQYF
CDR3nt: TGTGCCAGCAGTCCGACGGGACTGTACCAAGAGACCCAGTACTTC

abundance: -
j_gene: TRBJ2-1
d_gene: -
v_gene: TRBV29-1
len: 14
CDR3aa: CSVGLRVSYNEQFF
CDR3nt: TGCAGCGTTGGGCTCAGGGTCTCCTACAATGAGCAGTTCTTC

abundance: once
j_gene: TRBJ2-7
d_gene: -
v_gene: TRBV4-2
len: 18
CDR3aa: CASSQPAVLLAQTYEQYF
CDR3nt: TGTGCCAGCAGCCAACCCGCCGTATTACTAGCCCAGACCTACGAGCAGTACTTC

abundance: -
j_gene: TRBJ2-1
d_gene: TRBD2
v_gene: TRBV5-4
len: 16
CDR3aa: CASSRKLAGDYNEQFF
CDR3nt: TGTGCCAGCAGCCGAAAACTAGCGGGAGACTACAATGAGCAGTTCTTC

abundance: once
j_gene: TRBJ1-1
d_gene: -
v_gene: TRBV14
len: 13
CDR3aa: CASSTQGFTEAFF
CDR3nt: TGTGCCAGCAGCACACAGGGTTTCACTGAAGCTTTCTTT

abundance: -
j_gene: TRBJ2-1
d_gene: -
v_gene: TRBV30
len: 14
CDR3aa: CAWITAGAYNEQFF
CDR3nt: TGTGCCTGGATCACCGCAGGGGCCTACAATGAGCAGTTCTTC

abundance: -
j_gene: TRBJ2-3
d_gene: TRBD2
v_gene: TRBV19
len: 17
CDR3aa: CASSRIGLAGTSDTQYF
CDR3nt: TGTGCCAGTAGTAGAATTGGACTAGCAGGAACCTCAGATACGCAGTATTTT

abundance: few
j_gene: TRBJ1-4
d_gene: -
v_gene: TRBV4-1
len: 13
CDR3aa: CASRSATNEKLFF
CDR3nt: TGCGCCAGCAGGAGTGCAACTAATGAAAAACTGTTTTTT

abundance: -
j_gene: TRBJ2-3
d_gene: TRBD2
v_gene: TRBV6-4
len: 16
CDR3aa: CASSDTSGRHTDTQYF
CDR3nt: TGTGCCAGCAGTGACACTAGCGGGAGACACACAGATACGCAGTATTTT

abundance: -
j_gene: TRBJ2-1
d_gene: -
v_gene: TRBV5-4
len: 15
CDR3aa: CASSSNQGAYNEQFF
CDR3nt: TGTGCCAGCAGCTCAAACCAGGGAGCCTACAATGAGCAGTTCTTC

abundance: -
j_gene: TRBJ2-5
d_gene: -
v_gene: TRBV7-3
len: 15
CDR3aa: CASSAAGGHPETQYF
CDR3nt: TGTGCCAGCAGCGCCGCTGGGGGACACCCAGAGACCCAGTACTTC

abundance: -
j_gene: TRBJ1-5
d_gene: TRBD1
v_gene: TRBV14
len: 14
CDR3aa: CASPGTASNQPQHF
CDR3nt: TGTGCCAGCCCAGGGACAGCTAGCAATCAGCCCCAGCATTTT

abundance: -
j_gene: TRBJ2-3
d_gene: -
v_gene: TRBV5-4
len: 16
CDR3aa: CASSKKTAHITDTQYF
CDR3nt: TGTGCCAGCAGTAAAAAAACAGCCCACATCACAGATACGCAGTATTTT

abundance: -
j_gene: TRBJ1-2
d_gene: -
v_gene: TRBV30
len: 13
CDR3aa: CAWSDAGNGGYTF
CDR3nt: TGTGCCTGGAGTGACGCGGGGAATGGGGGCTACACCTTC

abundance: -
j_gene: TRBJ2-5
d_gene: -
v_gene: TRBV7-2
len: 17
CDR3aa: CASSLASGRGRGETQYF
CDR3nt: TGTGCCAGCAGCTTAGCCAGTGGCAGGGGTAGGGGGGAGACCCAGTACTTC

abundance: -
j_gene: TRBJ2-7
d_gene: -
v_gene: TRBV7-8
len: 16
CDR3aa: CASSLAGGAASYEQYF
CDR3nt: TGTGCCAGCAGCTTAGCGGGCGGGGCCGCCTCCTACGAGCAGTACTTC

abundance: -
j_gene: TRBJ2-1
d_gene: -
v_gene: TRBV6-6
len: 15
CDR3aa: CASSYSSLLYNEQFF
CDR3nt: TGTGCCAGCAGTTACTCGTCCTTGCTTTACAATGAGCAGTTCTTC

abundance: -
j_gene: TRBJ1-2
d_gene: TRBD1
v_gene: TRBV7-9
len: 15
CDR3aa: CASSLAGTGDYGYTF
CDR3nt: TGTGCCAGCAGCTTAGCGGGGACAGGGGACTATGGCTACACCTTC

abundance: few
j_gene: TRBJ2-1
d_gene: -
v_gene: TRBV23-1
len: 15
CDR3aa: CASSQNRATLNEQFF
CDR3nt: TGCGCCAGCAGTCAAAACAGGGCCACCCTTAATGAGCAGTTCTTC

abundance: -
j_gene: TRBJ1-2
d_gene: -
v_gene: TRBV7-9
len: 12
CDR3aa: CASSLGDYGYTF
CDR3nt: TGTGCCAGCAGCTTAGGGGACTATGGCTACACCTTC

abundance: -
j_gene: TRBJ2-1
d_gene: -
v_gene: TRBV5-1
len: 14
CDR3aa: CASSFPTSSNEQFF
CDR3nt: TGCGCCAGCAGCTTCCCAACTAGCTCCAATGAGCAGTTCTTC

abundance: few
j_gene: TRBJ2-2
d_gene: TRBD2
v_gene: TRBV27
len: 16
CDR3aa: CASSLGGRANTGELFF
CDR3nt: TGTGCCAGCAGTTTGGGCGGGAGGGCGAACACCGGGGAGCTGTTTTTT